Listed below are T cell receptor beta chains from one sample, sequenced in a study of regulatory T cells in long-lasting Graves disease. In TCRdb, the multiplex PCR reads were re-called with MiXCR into one record per CDR3 protein. This table has around 400,000 distinct CDR3 sequences, less than 20% appearing once. Specimen: peripheral blood mononuclear cells (PBMCs), collected at new diagnosis, from a patient treated with antithyroid drugs. The receptors derive from a female donor with Graves disease. The CDR3 runs from the conserved cysteine through the conserved F or W. The D gene is left open where the match is weak. Rows give clone size only sometimes, using once, few, many, or a class for an expanded clone.

J gene | clone size | D gene | V gene | CDR3 protein | CDR3 DNA
TRBJ1-5 | many | - | TRBV2 | CASTSQKNQPQHF | TGTGCCAGCACCTCACAGAAGAATCAGCCCCAGCATTTT
TRBJ1-1 | - | - | TRBV15 | CATSREGWTAEAFF | TGTGCCACCAGCAGAGAAGGCTGGACGGCTGAAGCTTTCTTT
TRBJ2-7 | - | TRBD1 | TRBV29-1 | CSAGQASSYQQYF | TGCAGCGCTGGACAGGCGAGTTCCTACCAGCAGTACTTC
TRBJ1-2 | - | TRBD1 | TRBV19 | CASSGDRVHGYTF | TGTGCCAGTAGTGGGGACAGGGTCCACGGCTACACCTTC
TRBJ2-2 | many | TRBD2 | TRBV27 | CAVGGLVNTGELFF | TGTGCCGTAGGAGGACTAGTTAACACCGGGGAGCTGTTTTTT
TRBJ1-1 | many | - | TRBV28 | CASSPWVSGAFF | TGTGCCAGCAGCCCCTGGGTTAGCGGAGCTTTCTTT
TRBJ2-1 | many | TRBD1 | TRBV27 | CASSLSGTGYNEQFF | TGTGCCAGCAGTTTATCGGGGACAGGGTACAATGAGCAGTTCTTC
TRBJ1-6 | many | TRBD1 | TRBV7-9 | CASSSGGTASSYNSPLHF | TGTGCCAGCAGCTCAGGAGGGACAGCGAGCTCCTATAATTCACCCCTCCACTTT
TRBJ2-1 | few | TRBD2 | TRBV9 | CASSSREGLSTGEQFF | TGTGCCAGCAGCTCTCGGGAGGGACTTTCCACGGGGGAGCAGTTCTTC
TRBJ1-1 | - | TRBD1 | TRBV18 | CASSPRQGKDTEAFF | TGTGCCAGCTCACCAAGACAGGGAAAGGACACTGAAGCTTTCTTT
TRBJ2-7 | many | - | TRBV10-1 | CASSETAGGYEQYF | TGCGCCAGCAGTGAGACCGCTGGAGGCTACGAGCAGTACTTC
TRBJ2-3 | many | TRBD2 | TRBV12-3/TRBV12-4 | CASSQRPGGGPLTDTQYF | TGTGCCAGCAGCCAAAGACCCGGGGGAGGGCCCCTCACAGATACGCAGTATTTT
TRBJ2-1 | many | TRBD2 | TRBV20-1 | CSASYGTSGSMNEQFF | TGCAGTGCTAGCTACGGGACTAGCGGGAGTATGAATGAGCAGTTCTTC
TRBJ1-1 | many | - | TRBV4-1 | CASSQVGRSSEAFF | TGCGCCAGCAGCCAAGTAGGGAGGAGTAGTGAAGCTTTCTTT
TRBJ2-3 | - | TRBD1 | TRBV5-1 | CASSLGGTGQDTQYF | TGCGCCAGCAGCTTGGGTGGGACAGGGCAAGATACGCAGTATTTT
TRBJ2-7 | many | TRBD2 | TRBV20-1 | CSARTSGRFEQYF | TGCAGTGCAAGGACTAGCGGGAGGTTCGAGCAGTACTTC
TRBJ2-3 | few | TRBD1 | TRBV10-1 | CASSDTGGAADTQYF | TGCGCCAGCAGTGACACAGGGGGCGCGGCAGATACGCAGTATTTT
TRBJ2-5 | - | - | TRBV11-2 | CASSLTGHPKETQYF | TGCGCCAGCAGCCTCACAGGACACCCAAAAGAGACCCAGTACTTC
TRBJ1-1 | many | - | TRBV29-1 | CSVEDRAPTEAFF | TGCAGCGTTGAAGATCGGGCGCCCACTGAAGCTTTCTTT
TRBJ1-1 | many | - | TRBV11-3 | CASSEAGPPTGTEAFF | TGTGCCAGCAGCGAAGCCGGGCCCCCGACGGGGACTGAAGCTTTCTTT
TRBJ1-1 | many | - | TRBV11-1 | CASSLRTPSHTEAFF | TGTGCCAGCAGCCTCCGGACCCCGTCCCACACTGAAGCTTTCTTT
TRBJ2-7 | many | - | TRBV7-9 | CASSTPTGRLAYEQYF | TGTGCCAGCAGCACCCCGACAGGCCGACTCGCCTACGAGCAGTACTTC
TRBJ2-7 | few | TRBD2 | TRBV28 | CASSKYLAGGGEQYF | TGTGCCAGCAGCAAATACCTAGCGGGAGGGGGCGAGCAGTACTTC
TRBJ2-5 | many | TRBD2 | TRBV29-1 | CSVVGTSGWMGAQYF | TGCAGCGTGGTCGGGACTAGCGGGTGGATGGGTGCCCAGTACTTC
TRBJ1-5 | many | - | TRBV2 | CASSEWGVGGNQPQHF | TGTGCCAGCAGTGAATGGGGGGTGGGGGGCAATCAGCCCCAGCATTTT
TRBJ1-6 | - | - | TRBV19 | CASSARGPDNSPLHF | TGTGCCAGTAGCGCCCGGGGCCCTGATAATTCACCCCTCCACTTT
TRBJ1-2 | many | - | TRBV29-1 | CSILLVPPNYGYTF | TGCAGCATCCTCCTTGTCCCACCTAACTATGGCTACACCTTC
TRBJ2-7 | many | - | TRBV12-3/TRBV12-4 | CASSTGRYEQYF | TGTGCCAGCAGTACGGGACGCTACGAGCAGTACTTC
TRBJ1-1 | many | - | TRBV5-1 | CASTFRAGPNTEAFF | TGCGCCAGCACCTTCCGAGCAGGCCCTAACACTGAAGCTTTCTTT
TRBJ2-1 | many | TRBD2 | TRBV2 | CASSAGLAGNNEQFF | TGTGCCAGCAGTGCTGGACTAGCGGGAAACAATGAGCAGTTCTTC
TRBJ2-3 | many | TRBD2 | TRBV3-1 | CASSKRGGGTDTQYF | TGTGCCAGCAGCAAGCGGGGCGGGGGGACAGATACGCAGTATTTT
TRBJ1-1 | many | TRBD1 | TRBV10-3 | CAISVRTGPTEAFF | TGTGCCATCAGTGTCCGGACAGGACCCACTGAAGCTTTCTTT
TRBJ2-2 | many | - | TRBV6-1 | CASSGWQGGTGELFF | TGTGCCAGCAGTGGTTGGCAGGGCGGCACCGGGGAGCTGTTTTTT
TRBJ1-1 | many | - | TRBV28 | CASSLTGRGEAFF | TGTGCCAGCAGTTTAACGGGACGGGGTGAAGCTTTCTTT
TRBJ2-2 | many | - | TRBV24-1 | CATSSRHTGELFF | TGTGCCACCAGCAGCAGACACACCGGGGAGCTGTTTTTT
TRBJ2-2 | many | - | TRBV6-1 | CASRVDGELFF | TGTGCCAGCAGGGTGGACGGGGAGCTGTTTTTT
TRBJ2-1 | many | - | TRBV20-1 | CSARDISVDEQFF | TGCAGTGCTAGAGATATTTCGGTTGATGAGCAGTTCTTC
TRBJ1-5 | - | - | TRBV19 | CASSFQLFSNQPQHF | TGTGCCAGTAGCTTCCAACTGTTTAGCAATCAGCCCCAGCATTTT
TRBJ1-3 | - | - | TRBV5-1 | CASSLAAQTGNTIYF | TGCGCCAGCAGCTTGGCCGCCCAGACTGGAAACACCATATATTTT
TRBJ1-2 | many | - | TRBV7-2 | CASSWTAGVVEGYTF | TGTGCCAGCAGTTGGACCGCTGGGGTCGTGGAAGGCTACACCTTC
TRBJ2-7 | many | - | TRBV6-2/TRBV6-3 | CASSPLWGQTYEQYF | TGTGCCAGCAGCCCCCTCTGGGGGCAGACCTACGAGCAGTACTTC
TRBJ2-3 | - | - | TRBV27 | CASSLLHRGGLVIPAADTQYF | TGTGCCAGCAGTTTGTTGCATAGGGGGGGTTTAGTTATTCCGGCGGCAGATACGCAGTATTTT
TRBJ2-1 | - | TRBD1 | TRBV6-5 | CASLGEDRVYNEQFF | TGTGCCAGCTTGGGAGAGGACAGGGTATACAATGAGCAGTTCTTC
TRBJ1-5 | - | - | TRBV18 | CASSPGRLNQPQHF | TGTGCCAGCTCACCAGGGAGACTCAATCAGCCCCAGCATTTT
TRBJ1-2 | many | - | TRBV5-1 | CASSPRAHIGYTF | TGCGCCAGCAGCCCCCGAGCCCACATCGGCTACACCTTC
TRBJ2-3 | many | - | TRBV2 | CASSEALLPTREGKVNDPDTQYF | TGTGCCAGCAGTGAAGCGCTTCTTCCCACACGGGAAGGAAAGGTGAATGATCCAGATACGCAGTATTTT
TRBJ1-1 | many | - | TRBV7-9 | CASSRGGSGATEAFF | TGTGCCAGCAGCCGAGGGGGGTCGGGGGCCACTGAAGCTTTCTTT
TRBJ2-4 | many | - | TRBV5-6 | CASSPWGENIQYF | TGTGCCAGCAGCCCGTGGGGGGAAAACATTCAGTACTTC
TRBJ2-5 | few | TRBD1 | TRBV20-1 | CSARGAGTGRQETQYF | TGCAGTGCTAGAGGGGCCGGGACAGGGAGACAAGAGACCCAGTACTTC
TRBJ1-5 | many | TRBD1 | TRBV12-3/TRBV12-4 | CASRSLVGGDRAYQPQHF | TGTGCCAGCAGGTCTTTAGTGGGGGGGGACAGGGCATATCAGCCCCAGCATTTT
TRBJ1-1 | - | - | TRBV19 | CASSSLQEMNTEAFF | TGTGCCAGTAGTAGCCTACAGGAGATGAACACTGAAGCTTTCTTT
TRBJ2-1 | - | TRBD1 | TRBV5-6 | CASSRDRGLYNEQFF | TGTGCCAGCAGCAGGGACAGGGGCCTTTACAATGAGCAGTTCTTC
TRBJ1-1 | many | TRBD1 | TRBV20-1 | CSARGAGGANTEAFF | TGCAGTGCTAGAGGGGCAGGGGGCGCGAACACTGAAGCTTTCTTT
TRBJ1-2 | - | - | TRBV18 | CASSSRGRIGPYTF | TGTGCCAGCTCATCCAGGGGTCGGATAGGTCCCTACACCTTC
TRBJ1-3 | many | - | TRBV6-1 | CASSTPGASGNTIYF | TGTGCCAGCAGTACACCGGGGGCCTCTGGAAACACCATATATTTT